The entry below describes one T cell receptor (beta chain). The antigen is not known. One entry per CDR3 protein results from TCRdb running MiXCR on the 5' RACE reads. The sample shows around 140,000 distinct CDR3 sequences, over 15% of them seen only once. The data were obtained in a study of CD8 T cells in ankylosing spondylitis. Study outcomes and limitations: The clones that were linked to disease were reported to be significantly enriched in matched synovial fluid samples from ankylosing spondylitis patients. A TCR beta motif made of roughly eight highly homologous variants seemed typical of ankylosing spondylitis blood.

The CDR3 contains 14 residues. CDR1 is DFQATT and CDR2 is SNEGSKA in the germline V gene (reference sequence). Trimming removed 2 bases at V and 6 bases at J, with 14 bases between. Sequenced input: blood, either unsorted or a sorted T cell fraction (not recorded which). This sequence originates from a male donor with ankylosing spondylitis. The genes are TRBV20-1 and TRBJ2-1, with a weak D call TRBD2 (6 bases). CDR3: CSARIGRDLNEQFF. The CDR3 DNA sequence: TGCAGTGCTAGAATTGGGCGGGATCTCAATGAGCAGTTCTTC.